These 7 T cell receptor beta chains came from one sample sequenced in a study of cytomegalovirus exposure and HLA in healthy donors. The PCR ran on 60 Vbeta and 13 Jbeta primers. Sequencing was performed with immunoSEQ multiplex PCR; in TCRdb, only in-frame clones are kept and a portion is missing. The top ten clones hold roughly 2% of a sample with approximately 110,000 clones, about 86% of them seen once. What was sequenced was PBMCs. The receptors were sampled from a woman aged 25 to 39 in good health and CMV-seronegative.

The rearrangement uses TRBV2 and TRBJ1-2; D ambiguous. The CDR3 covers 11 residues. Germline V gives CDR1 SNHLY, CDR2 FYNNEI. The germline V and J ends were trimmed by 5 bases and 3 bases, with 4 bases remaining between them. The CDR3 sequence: CASSPDYGYTF. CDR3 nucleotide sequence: TGTGCCAGCAGTCCCGACTATGGCTACACCTTC. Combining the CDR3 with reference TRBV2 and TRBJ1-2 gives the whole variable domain EPEVTQTPSHQVTQMGQEVILRCVPISNHLYFYWYRQILGQKVEFLVSFYNNEISEKSEIFDDQFSVERPDGSNFTLKIRSTKLEDSAMYFCASSPDYGYTFGSGTRLTVV.

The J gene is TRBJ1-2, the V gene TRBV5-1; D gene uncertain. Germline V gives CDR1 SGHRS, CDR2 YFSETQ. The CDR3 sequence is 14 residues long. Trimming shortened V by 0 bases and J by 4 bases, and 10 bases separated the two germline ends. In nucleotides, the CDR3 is TGCGCCAGCAGCTTGGAGCTTTCCCGCTATGGCTACACCTTC. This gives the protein CASSLELSRYGYTF.

This CDR3 is CASSQQGAGYNEQFF. As DNA, the CDR3 is TGCGCCAGCAGCCAGCAGGGGGCCGGCTACAATGAGCAGTTCTTC. The rearrangement uses TRBV5-1 and TRBJ2-1; TRBD1 aligns across 8 bases. The CDR3 has 15 residues. Trimming cost V 4 bases and J 3 bases; bases outside gene matches: 6. From germline, CDR1 is SGHRS and CDR2 YFSETQ.

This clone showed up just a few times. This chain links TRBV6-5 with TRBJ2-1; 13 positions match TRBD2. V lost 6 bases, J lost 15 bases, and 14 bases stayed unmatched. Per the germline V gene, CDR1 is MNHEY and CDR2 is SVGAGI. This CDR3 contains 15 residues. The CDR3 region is CASRRTSGRQPISFF. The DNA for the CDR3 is TGTGCCAGCAGAAGGACTAGCGGGAGACAACCGATTTCGTTCTTC.

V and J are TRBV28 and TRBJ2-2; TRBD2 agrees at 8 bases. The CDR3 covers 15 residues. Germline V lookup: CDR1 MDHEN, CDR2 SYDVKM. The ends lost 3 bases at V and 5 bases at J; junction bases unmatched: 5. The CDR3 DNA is TGTGCCAGCAGTTTGAGGGCTAGCGGGACCGGGGAGCTGTTTTTT. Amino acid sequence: CASSLRASGTGELFF.

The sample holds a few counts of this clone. The CDR3 DNA reads TGTGCCAGCAACCCAGCGGGAGGTCGGTCCGAGCAGTACTTC. It translates to CASNPAGGRSEQYF. V gene TRBV28 combines with J gene TRBJ2-7, with 9 bases fitting TRBD2. The CDR3 consists of 14 residues. The V and J ends lost 7 bases and 6 bases, in that order; junction bases with no gene match: 10. Looked up from germline, CDR1 is MDHEN and CDR2 is SYDVKM.

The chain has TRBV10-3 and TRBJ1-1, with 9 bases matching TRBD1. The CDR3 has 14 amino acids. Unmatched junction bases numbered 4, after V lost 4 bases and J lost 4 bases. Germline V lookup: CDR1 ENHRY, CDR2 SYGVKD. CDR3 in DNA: TGTGCCATCAGTGGAAGACAGGGGGGCACTGAAGCTTTCTTT. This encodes CAISGRQGGTEAFF.